This T cell receptor beta chain derives from a study of siplizumab effects on memory and regulatory T cells. Study-wide points: Treatment with siplizumab left mappable alloreactive CD4+ clones averaging nearly 70% Treg-derived, compared with 25% to 30% in controls. Naive T cells seemed more diverse than memory cells and seemed major alloresponse contributors. Naive or memory phenotype was unassignable for roughly 75-95% of proliferating CD4+ or CD8+ clones.

On this clone itself: Its antigen is as yet unknown.

Trimming shortened V by 11 bases and J by 7 bases, and 18 bases separated the two germline ends. Germline V lookup: CDR1 LNHDA, CDR2 SQIVND (reference sequence). The CDR3 length is 13 residues. This table comes from immunoSEQ multiplex PCR, and its TCRdb copy is limited to in-frame clones, with some not included. The sample yields approximately 50,000 clones, over 90% seen once. The chain recombines TRBV19 with TRBJ1-5; tentative D call: TRBD1 (6 bases). This clonotype originated in a human donor in good health. The sample comprised CD8+ T cells sorted from blood. The CDR3 reads CAAGGGAYQPQHF. The CDR3 nucleotides are TGTGCCGCCGGTGGGGGGGCCTACCAGCCCCAGCATTTT.